A selection of T cell receptor beta chains follows, all from one sample in a study of T cells in Graves' hyperthyroidism and ophthalmopathy. TCRdb recomputed calls from the multiplex PCR reads with MiXCR, one row per CDR3 protein. The table lists more than 75,000 distinct CDR3 sequences, about half of them singletons, with 25% to 30% in the top ten. Sequenced input: blood. These receptors originate from a middle-aged woman with Graves' hyperthyroidism. Both conserved end residues are part of each CDR3. Fields, in order: J gene, V gene, CDR3 length, clone size, D gene, CDR3 DNA, CDR3 protein. The D gene is left open where the match is weak. The size of a clone is reported for some rows only, either as once, few or many, or as a class for expanded clones.

TRBJ1-2,TRBV20-1,12,-,-,TGCAGTGTCGGGGGGGGGAACTATGGCTACACCTTC,CSVGGGNYGYTF
TRBJ1-5,TRBV18,15,many,-,TGTGCCAGCTCACCTACAGGGTCGCGCAATCAGCCCCAGCATTTT,CASSPTGSRNQPQHF
TRBJ1-5,TRBV20-1,13,many,-,TGCAGTGCTAGGTGGGGGGGGGACCAGCCCCAGCATTTT,CSARWGGDQPQHF
TRBJ2-2,TRBV10-3,15,-,TRBD2,TGTGCCATCAGTGGACTAGCGGGAGATACCGGGGAGCTGTTTTTT,CAISGLAGDTGELFF
TRBJ2-2,TRBV15,22,-,-,-,CATSLDSNYGYTFGSGTGELFF
TRBJ2-3,TRBV9,15,few,-,TGTGCCAGCAGCGCGGGAGAGGGGGGCGCAGATACGCAGTATTTT,CASSAGEGGADTQYF
TRBJ1-5,TRBV6-5,15,few,-,TGTGCCAGCAGTCGGCGGGTGTGGACGGATCAGCCCCAGCATTTT,CASSRRVWTDQPQHF
TRBJ2-2,TRBV12-3/TRBV12-4,13,medium-sized,TRBD1,TGTGCCAGCAGTTTAGCGGGGACAGGGGAACTGTTTTTT,CASSLAGTGELFF
TRBJ2-7,TRBV14,12,-,-,TGTGCCAGCAGCCAGAGAGAGGACGAGCAGTACTTC,CASSQREDEQYF
TRBJ2-5,TRBV29-1,13,once,TRBD2,TGCAGCTTGGGAGCGGGGGGGAGGGAGACCCAGTACTTC,CSLGAGGRETQYF
TRBJ1-2,TRBV7-2,14,-,-,TGTGCCAGCAGCTTAGTCGTGCAGCACTATGGCTACACCTTC,CASSLVVQHYGYTF
TRBJ1-6,TRBV10-3,14,few,-,TGTGCCATCAGTGACGGGGCCTATAATTCACCCCTCCACTTT,CAISDGAYNSPLHF
TRBJ2-7,TRBV7-8,17,-,-,TGTGCCAGCAGCCAAGAGTGGCGAGGTACGCCCTCCTACGAGCAGTACTTC,CASSQEWRGTPSYEQYF
TRBJ1-2,TRBV15,13,-,-,TGTGCCACCAAGACAGTCACTAACTATGGCTATACCTTC,CATKTVTNYGYTF
TRBJ1-5,TRBV6-6,14,-,-,TGTGCCAGCAGTTTGAGCCCGCCCAATCAGCCCCAGCATTTT,CASSLSPPNQPQHF
TRBJ1-1,TRBV7-9,13,-,TRBD1,TGTGCCAGCAGCTCCCTCGGGACAGCTGAAGCTTTCTTT,CASSSLGTAEAFF
TRBJ2-7,TRBV7-2,16,-,TRBD1,TGTGCCAGCAGCCCCAGGGGGACGGACGGTACCTACGAGCAGTACTTC,CASSPRGTDGTYEQYF
TRBJ1-5,TRBV5-1,15,-,-,TGTGCCAGCAGCTTTCGTGGGGGAGGAAATCAGCCCCAGCATTTT,CASSFRGGGNQPQHF
TRBJ2-2,TRBV7-9,15,-,-,TGTGCCAGCAGCTTAGAGGGAATCGGGTCCGGGGAGCTGTTCTTT,CASSLEGIGSGELFF
TRBJ2-5,TRBV7-9,14,many,-,TGTGCCAGCAGCCTGGCGTTGGGTCAAGAGACCCAGTACTTC,CASSLALGQETQYF
TRBJ2-2,TRBV20-1,12,many,-,TGCAGTGCTACTCTGAACACCGGGGAGCTGTTTTTT,CSATLNTGELFF
TRBJ2-5,TRBV7-2,14,-,TRBD2,TGTGCCAGCAGCTTTCTGCGGGGGGCAGAGACCCAGTACTTC,CASSFLRGAETQYF
TRBJ2-7,TRBV19,15,many,TRBD1,TGTGCCAGTACCCCCAGGGACAGGGGCTCCTACGAGCAGTACTTC,CASTPRDRGSYEQYF
TRBJ2-6,TRBV14,19,many,-,TGTGCCAGCAGCCCGCGAGCCGGGACACCTAGCTCTGGGGCCAACGTCCTGACTTTC,CASSPRAGTPSSGANVLTF
TRBJ1-5,TRBV15,15,-,TRBD1,TGTGCCGCCAGCAGCTTCGGACAGGGGGGACAGCCCCAGCATTTT,CAASSFGQGGQPQHF
TRBJ2-5,TRBV28,14,many,TRBD1,TGTGCCAGCAGTCCGCAGGGGGACCAAGAGACCCAGTACTTC,CASSPQGDQETQYF
TRBJ2-7,TRBV7-2,16,many,TRBD1,TGTGCCAGCAGCCCGCAGCGGACAGGGGGTTGGTACGAGCAGTACTTC,CASSPQRTGGWYEQYF
TRBJ1-1,TRBV7-3,15,many,-,TGTGCCAGCAGCTTAACAGGTTACGGACACACTGAAGCTTTCTTT,CASSLTGYGHTEAFF
TRBJ2-6,TRBV13,13,many,-,TGTGCCAGCACGCGATCTGAGGCCAACGTCCTGACTTTC,CASTRSEANVLTF
TRBJ2-5,TRBV4-3,14,medium-sized,-,TGCGCCAGCAGCCCTCAGGCGTACCAAGAGACCCAGTACTTC,CASSPQAYQETQYF
TRBJ1-1,TRBV29-1,13,-,-,TGCAGCGTTGAACGGGGCGTGGACACTGAAGCTTTCTTT,CSVERGVDTEAFF
TRBJ1-1,TRBV25-1,13,-,-,TGTGCCAGCTTGGGGGAGCTGAACACTGAAGCTTTCTTT,CASLGELNTEAFF
TRBJ2-3,TRBV5-1,18,-,TRBD2,TGCGCCAGCAGCATCTCTCCGGGACTAGCGTTCGAAGGAGATACGCAGTGTTTT,CASSISPGLAFEGDTQCF
TRBJ1-5,TRBV2,14,-,TRBD1,TGTGCCAGCACGGGACAGGGATCCAATCAGCCCCAGCATTTT,CASTGQGSNQPQHF
TRBJ1-2,TRBV7-2,14,many,TRBD1,TGTGCCAGCAGTCCGGGACAGGAACCCTATGGCTACACCTTC,CASSPGQEPYGYTF
TRBJ1-1,TRBV7-9,15,many,TRBD1,TGTGCCAGCAGACAACAGGGGGCTCGCGGCACTGAAGCTTTCTTT,CASRQQGARGTEAFF
TRBJ1-5,TRBV28,14,many,-,TGTGCCAGCAGTTTATCAGGGCGCGAGGGGGCCCAGCATTTT,CASSLSGREGAQHF
TRBJ2-5,TRBV4-1,12,-,TRBD2,TGCGCCAGCAGCCAAGAACTAGCGGGAGGAGAATTC,CASSQELAGGEF
TRBJ2-7,TRBV29-1,11,-,-,TGCAGCATAGCCGGGACACGGGAGCAGTACTTC,CSIAGTREQYF
TRBJ2-5,TRBV7-9,16,-,-,TGTGCCAGCAGCGATGGACCGGCCATTGTGGAAGAGACCCAGTACTTC,CASSDGPAIVEETQYF
TRBJ1-6,TRBV4-2,12,many,-,TGTGCCAGCACCCTGGGGGGGTCACCCCTCCACTTT,CASTLGGSPLHF
TRBJ1-5,TRBV7-2,15,many,TRBD1,TGTGCCAGCAGCTTAGAGGGGACAGGGGATCAGCCCCAGCATTTT,CASSLEGTGDQPQHF
TRBJ2-5,TRBV28,13,many,-,TGTGCCAGCAGTTCTACAAGGGGAGAGACCCAGTACTTC,CASSSTRGETQYF
TRBJ2-2,TRBV5-1,15,many,-,TGCGCCAGCAGCTTGGATCCGGGATTGGCCGGGGAGCTGTTTTTT,CASSLDPGLAGELFF
TRBJ1-6,TRBV29-1,13,-,-,TGCAGCGCCCAGGACACGGCGATTCGGCCCCTCCACTTT,CSAQDTAIRPLHF
TRBJ1-5,TRBV29-1,13,few,-,TGCAGCTTAGGCGATCCTAGCAATCAGCCCCAGCATTTT,CSLGDPSNQPQHF
TRBJ1-2,TRBV20-1,9,many,-,TGCAGTGCCCTCTATGGCTACACCTTC,CSALYGYTF
TRBJ2-2,TRBV10-3,11,-,-,TGTGCCATCAGTGAGTCTGGGGAGCTGTTTTTT,CAISESGELFF
TRBJ1-1,TRBV25-1,15,-,-,TGTGCCAGCCGGGGGACGCTGAACGTGAACACTGAAGCTTTCTTT,CASRGTLNVNTEAFF
TRBJ1-2,TRBV29-1,12,-,-,TGCAGCCGCCTCCCAGAAGGAGATGGCTACACCTTC,CSRLPEGDGYTF
TRBJ1-5,TRBV12-3/TRBV12-4,17,-,-,TGTGCCAGCAGTTTGGGTACAGGGATTTATAGCAATCAGCCCCAGCATTTT,CASSLGTGIYSNQPQHF
TRBJ2-7,TRBV4-1,14,many,-,TGCGCCAGCAGCCCCCTAGGGGGATCCTACGAGCAGTACTTC,CASSPLGGSYEQYF
TRBJ1-1,TRBV2,15,many,TRBD1,TGTGCCAGCAGAAACAGGGGGCTGGGGGGAACTGAAGCTTTCTTT,CASRNRGLGGTEAFF
TRBJ2-5,TRBV28,14,-,TRBD2,TGTGCCAGCAGTCCGATAGCGGGAGCAGAGACCCAGTACTTC,CASSPIAGAETQYF
TRBJ2-5,TRBV15,16,few,TRBD1,TGTGCCACCAGCCCTCAAGCGACAGGGGCAGGACAGCCCCAGTACTTC,CATSPQATGAGQPQYF
TRBJ1-1,TRBV24-1,15,-,TRBD1,TGTGCCACCAGTGAGGCCGGGACAGGGCAAACTGAAGCTTTCTTT,CATSEAGTGQTEAFF
TRBJ2-6,TRBV10-3,17,-,-,TGTGCCATCAGTGAGGGTTTTCAGGGGCGGGGGGCCAACGTCCTGACTTTC,CAISEGFQGRGANVLTF
TRBJ1-3,TRBV29-1,16,-,-,TGCAGCGTTCTCGTACGGGGGCCTTATCCTGGAAACACCATATATTTT,CSVLVRGPYPGNTIYF
TRBJ1-2,TRBV6-5,11,many,-,TGTGCCAGTAAGCGCGGCCTCGGCTACACCTTC,CASKRGLGYTF
TRBJ1-6,TRBV9,14,many,-,TGTGCCAGCAGCCCCGGGACCGCTAATTCACCCCTCCACTTT,CASSPGTANSPLHF